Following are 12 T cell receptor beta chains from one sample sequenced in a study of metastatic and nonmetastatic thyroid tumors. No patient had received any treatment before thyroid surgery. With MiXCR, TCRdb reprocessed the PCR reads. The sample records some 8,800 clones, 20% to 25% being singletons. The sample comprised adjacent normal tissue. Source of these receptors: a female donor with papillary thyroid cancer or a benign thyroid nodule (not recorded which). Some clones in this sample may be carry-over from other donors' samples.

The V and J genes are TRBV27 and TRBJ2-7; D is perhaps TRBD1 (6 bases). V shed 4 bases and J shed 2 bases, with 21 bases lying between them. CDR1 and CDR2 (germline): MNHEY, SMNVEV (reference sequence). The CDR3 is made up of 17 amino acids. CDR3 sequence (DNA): TGTGCCAGCAGTTCTCCTCCGGGACAAGTCTTCCCCTACGAGCAGTACTTC. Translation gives CASSSPPGQVFPYEQYF.

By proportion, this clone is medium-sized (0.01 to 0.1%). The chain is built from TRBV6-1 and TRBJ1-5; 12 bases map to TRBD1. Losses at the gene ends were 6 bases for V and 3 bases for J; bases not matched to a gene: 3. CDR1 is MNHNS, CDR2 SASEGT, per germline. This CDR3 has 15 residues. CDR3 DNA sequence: TGTGCCAGCAGGGGACAGGGGGCGGTCAATCAGCCCCAGCATTTT. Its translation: CASRGQGAVNQPQHF.

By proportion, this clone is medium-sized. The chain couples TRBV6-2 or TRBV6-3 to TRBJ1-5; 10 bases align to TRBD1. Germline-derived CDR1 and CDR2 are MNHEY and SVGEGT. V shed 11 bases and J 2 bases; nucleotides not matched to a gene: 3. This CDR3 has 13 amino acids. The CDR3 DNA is TGTGCCGCAGGGACAGGGGGCAATCAGCCCCAGCATTTT. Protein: CAAGTGGNQPQHF.

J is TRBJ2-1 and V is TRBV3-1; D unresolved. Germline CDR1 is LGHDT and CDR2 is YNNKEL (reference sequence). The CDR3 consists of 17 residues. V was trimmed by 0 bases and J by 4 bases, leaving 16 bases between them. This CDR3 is CASSQEWVRFSYNEQFF. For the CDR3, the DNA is TGTGCCAGCAGCCAAGAATGGGTTAGGTTCTCATACAATGAGCAGTTCTTC.

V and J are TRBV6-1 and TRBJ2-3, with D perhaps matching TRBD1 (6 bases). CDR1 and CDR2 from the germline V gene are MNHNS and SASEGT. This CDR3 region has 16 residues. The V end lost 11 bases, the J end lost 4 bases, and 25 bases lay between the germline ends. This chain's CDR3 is CACSEFQGSLADTQYF. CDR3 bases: TGTGCCTGTAGTGAATTCCAGGGGAGTCTTGCAGATACGCAGTATTTT.

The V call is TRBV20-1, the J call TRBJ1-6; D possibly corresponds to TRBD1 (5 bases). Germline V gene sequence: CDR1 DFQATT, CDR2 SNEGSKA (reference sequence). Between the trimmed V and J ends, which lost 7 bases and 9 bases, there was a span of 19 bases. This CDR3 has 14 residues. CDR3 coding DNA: TGCAGTGGGTTGTGCAGGGTGCGGGTTTCACCCCTCCACTTT. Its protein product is CSGLCRVRVSPLHF.

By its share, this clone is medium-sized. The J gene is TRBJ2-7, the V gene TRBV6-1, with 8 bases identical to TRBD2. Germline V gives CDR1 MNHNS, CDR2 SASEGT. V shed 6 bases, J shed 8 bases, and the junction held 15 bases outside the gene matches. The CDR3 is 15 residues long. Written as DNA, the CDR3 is TGTGCCAGCAGACCCCTCCAGCGGGGGCCTACGAAGCAGTACTTC. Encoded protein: CASRPLQRGPTKQYF.

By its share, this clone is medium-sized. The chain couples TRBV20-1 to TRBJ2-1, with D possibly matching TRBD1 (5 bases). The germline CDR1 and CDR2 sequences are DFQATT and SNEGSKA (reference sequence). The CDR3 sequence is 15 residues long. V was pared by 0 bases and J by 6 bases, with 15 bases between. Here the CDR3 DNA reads TGCAGTGCTAGAGATAGGGGTGGGGCTCTCAATGAGCAGTTCTTC. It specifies CSARDRGGALNEQFF.

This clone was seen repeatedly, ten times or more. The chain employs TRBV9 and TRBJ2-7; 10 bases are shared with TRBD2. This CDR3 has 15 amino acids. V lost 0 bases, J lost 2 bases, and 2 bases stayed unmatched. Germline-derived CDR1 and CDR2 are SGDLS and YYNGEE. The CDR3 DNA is TGTGCCAGCAGCGTAGCAGGGACTAGCGCCTACGAGCAGTACTTC. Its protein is CASSVAGTSAYEQYF.

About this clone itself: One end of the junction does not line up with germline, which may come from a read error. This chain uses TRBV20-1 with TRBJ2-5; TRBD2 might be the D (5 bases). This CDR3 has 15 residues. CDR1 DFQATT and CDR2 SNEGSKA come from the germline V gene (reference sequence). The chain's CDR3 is CSARDPFLVWENQYF. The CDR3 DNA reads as TGCAGTGCTAGAGACCCCTTTCTAGTCTGGGAGAACCAGTACTTC.

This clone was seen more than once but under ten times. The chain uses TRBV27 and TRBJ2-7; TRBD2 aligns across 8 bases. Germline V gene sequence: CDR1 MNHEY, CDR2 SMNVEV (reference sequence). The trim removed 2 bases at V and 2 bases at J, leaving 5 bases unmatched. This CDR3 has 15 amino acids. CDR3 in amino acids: CASSLGGGIPYEQYF. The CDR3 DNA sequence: TGTGCCAGCAGTTTAGGCGGGGGGATTCCCTACGAGCAGTACTTC.

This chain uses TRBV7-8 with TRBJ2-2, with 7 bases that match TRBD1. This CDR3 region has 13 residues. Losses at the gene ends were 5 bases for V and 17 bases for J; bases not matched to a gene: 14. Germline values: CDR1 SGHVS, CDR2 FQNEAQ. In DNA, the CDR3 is TGTGCCAGCAGCCCGGACAGGTTGGCAGATCTTTTTTTT. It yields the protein CASSPDRLADLFF. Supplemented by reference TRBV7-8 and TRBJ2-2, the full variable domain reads GAGVSQSPRYKVAKRGQDVALRCDPISGHVSLFWYQQALGQGPEFLTYFQNEAQLDKSGLPSDRFFAERPEGSVSTLKIQRTQQEDSAVYLCASSPDRLADLFFGEGSRLTVL.